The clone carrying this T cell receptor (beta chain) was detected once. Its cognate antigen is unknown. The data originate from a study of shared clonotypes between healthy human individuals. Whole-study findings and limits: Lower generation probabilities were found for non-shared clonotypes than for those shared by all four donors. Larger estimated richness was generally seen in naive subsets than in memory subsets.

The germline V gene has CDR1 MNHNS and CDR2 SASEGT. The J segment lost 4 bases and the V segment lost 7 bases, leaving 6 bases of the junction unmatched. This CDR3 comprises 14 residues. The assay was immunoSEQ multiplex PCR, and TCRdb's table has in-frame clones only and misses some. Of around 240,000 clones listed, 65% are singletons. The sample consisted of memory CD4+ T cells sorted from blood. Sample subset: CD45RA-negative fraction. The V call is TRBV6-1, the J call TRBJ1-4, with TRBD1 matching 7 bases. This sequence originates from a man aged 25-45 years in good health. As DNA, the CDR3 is TGTGCCAGCAACAACAGGGGCTTTAATGAAAAACTGTTTTTT. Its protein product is CASNNRGFNEKLFF.